Below, 8 T cell receptor beta chains from the same sample are listed, as sequenced in a study of T cell responses to AZD1222 COVID-19 vaccine. Profiled with immunoSEQ multiplex PCR; TCRdb holds only in-frame clones, not every one. The repertoire has fewer than 180,000 clones, 94% of them found once; the top ten carry about 1.3%. The sequences come from peripheral blood, collected on day 0 of AZD1222 vaccination. Source of these receptors: an adult in good health.

The genes are TRBV3-1 (or the pseudogene TRBV3-2) and TRBJ2-2; no reliable D call. Trimming took off 4 bases at V and 5 bases at J, with 8 bases between the two ends. From germline, CDR1 is LGHDT and CDR2 YNNKEL (reference sequence). The CDR3 runs to 13 residues. In nucleotides, the CDR3 is TGTGCCAGCAGCCTGACGTTAACCGGGGAGCTGTTTTTT. Its protein product is CASSLTLTGELFF.

The chain employs TRBV18 and TRBJ2-7, with TRBD1 as a possible D gene (5 bases). CDR1 and CDR2 (germline): KGHSH, LQKENI. The V gene lost 3 bases and the J gene lost 3 bases, with 12 bases spanning the gap. This CDR3 is built from 14 residues. CDR3 nucleotides: TGTGCCAGCTCACCCTCGGACAAACTCTACGAGCAGTACGTC. It specifies CASSPSDKLYEQYV.

This clone came up a few times. The chain recombines TRBV2 with TRBJ2-3; 10 nucleotides agree with TRBD2. Germline values: CDR1 SNHLY, CDR2 FYNNEI. Unmatched junction bases numbered 10, after V lost 3 bases and J lost 7 bases. CDR3 length: 16 amino acids. In DNA, the CDR3 is TGTGCCAGCAGTGATGGCTGGGCTAGCGGGGGCAATACGCAGTATTTT. It yields the protein CASSDGWASGGNTQYF.

The V gene is TRBV6-2 or TRBV6-3, the J gene TRBJ2-1; D perhaps matches TRBD1 (6 bases). Germline CDR1 is MNHEY and CDR2 is SVGEGT. This CDR3 region has 17 residues. V gave up 0 bases and J gave up 2 bases, with 14 bases separating them. The DNA for the CDR3 is TGTGCCAGCAGTTACTCGATGGTCCGGGACACCTACAATGAGCAGTTCTTC. Residues: CASSYSMVRDTYNEQFF.

The rearrangement uses TRBV11-2 and TRBJ2-1, with 7 bases that match TRBD1. The V gene end was trimmed by 5 bases and the J gene end by 4 bases; junction bases not matched to a gene: 2. CDR1 is SGHAT, CDR2 FQNNGV, per germline. This CDR3 spans 13 amino acids. The CDR3 nucleotides read TGTGCCAGCAGCCCGGGACAGTACAATGAGCAGTTCTTC. Translated, it gives CASSPGQYNEQFF.

This chain links TRBV5-1 with TRBJ2-1; 11 bases align to TRBD2. The CDR3 is 14 amino acids. Germline assignment: CDR1 SGHRS and CDR2 YFSETQ. V shed 5 bases, J shed 8 bases, and the junction held 6 bases outside the gene matches. The CDR3 coding sequence is TGCGCCAGCAGGACGGGACTAGCGGATTATGAGCAGTTCTTC. The encoded protein is CASRTGLADYEQFF. Full variable domain (rest looked up from reference TRBV5-1 and TRBJ2-1): KAGVTQTPRYLIKTRGQQVTLSCSPISGHRSVSWYQQTPGQGLQFLFEYFSETQRNKGNFPGRFSGRQFSNSRSEMNVSTLELGDSALYLCASRTGLADYEQFFGPGTRLTVL.

The chain combines TRBV5-4 with TRBJ2-3; D may be TRBD1 or TRBD2 (5 bases each). In germline, CDR1 is SGHNT, CDR2 YYREEE (reference sequence). The V and J ends lost 4 bases and 5 bases respectively, with 11 bases between them. The CDR3 length is 13 residues. For the CDR3, the DNA is TGTGCCAGCAGCGACCGGGACGAAGATACGCAGTATTTT. Protein product: CASSDRDEDTQYF.

The chain couples TRBV6-5 to TRBJ2-7; tentative D call: TRBD1 (5 bases). Between the trimmed V and J ends, which lost 5 bases and 3 bases, there was a span of 14 bases. The CDR3 extends over 14 amino acids. Germline values: CDR1 MNHEY, CDR2 SVGAGI. The CDR3 nucleotides are TGTGCCAGCAGTAATCGACAGTTAGACTACGAGCAGTACGTC. It specifies CASSNRQLDYEQYV.